This T cell receptor (beta chain) came from a study of T cell responses to AZD1222 COVID-19 vaccine. Investigators merged groups given second doses at roughly 4 or roughly 12 weeks. Study-wide results and caveats: Baseline seropositivity characterized only a handful of AZD1222 recipients. Clonal diversity may have been underestimated, and the donors were mostly white British, with more females than males. After the peak T cell response, and only then, were repertoires sampled.

TCRdb's copy holds only in-frame clones and misses some; the assay was immunoSEQ multiplex PCR. The sample records some 58,000 clones, 60% to 80% being singletons. Remarks on this clone: As yet, its antigen is unknown.

The sequence was collected from an adult who received the AZD1222 COVID-19 vaccine. The sample here was peripheral blood, taken 28 days after the second AZD1222 dose.

The CDR3 protein is CASSSSYEQYF. The DNA for the CDR3 is TGCGCCAGCAGTTCGTCCTACGAGCAGTACTTC. The chain joins TRBV5-1 to TRBJ2-7; D remains unclear. The length of the CDR3 is 11 residues. V was clipped by 5 bases and J by 1 base, with 4 bases between them. From germline, CDR1 is SGHRS and CDR2 YFSETQ.